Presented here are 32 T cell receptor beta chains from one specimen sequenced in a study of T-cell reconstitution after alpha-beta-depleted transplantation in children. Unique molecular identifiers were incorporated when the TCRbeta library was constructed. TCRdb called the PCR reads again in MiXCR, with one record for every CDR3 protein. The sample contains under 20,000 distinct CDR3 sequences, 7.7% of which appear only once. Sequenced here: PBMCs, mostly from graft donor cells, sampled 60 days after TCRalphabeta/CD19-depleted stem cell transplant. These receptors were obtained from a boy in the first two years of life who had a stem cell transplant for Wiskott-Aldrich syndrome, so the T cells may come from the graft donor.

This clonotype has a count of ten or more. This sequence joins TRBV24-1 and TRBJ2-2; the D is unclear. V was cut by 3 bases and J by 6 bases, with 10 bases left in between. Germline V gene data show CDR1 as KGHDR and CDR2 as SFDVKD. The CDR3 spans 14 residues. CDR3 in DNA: TGTGCCACCAGTGATCACACGGTCCCCGGGGAGCTGTTTTTT. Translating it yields CATSDHTVPGELFF.

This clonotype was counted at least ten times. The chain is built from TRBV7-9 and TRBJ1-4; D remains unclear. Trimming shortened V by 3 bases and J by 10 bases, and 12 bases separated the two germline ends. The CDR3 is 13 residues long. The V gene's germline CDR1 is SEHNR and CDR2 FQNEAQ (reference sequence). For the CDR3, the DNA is TGTGCCAGCAGCTTCCAGGCCGCAGGAAAACTGTTTTTT. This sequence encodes CASSFQAAGKLFF. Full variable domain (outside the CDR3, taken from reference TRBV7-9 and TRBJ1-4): DTGVSQNPRHKITKRGQNVTFRCDPISEHNRLYWYRQTLGQGPEFLTYFQNEAQLEKSRLLSDRFSAERPKGSFSTLEIQRTEQGDSAMYLCASSFQAAGKLFFGSGTQLSVL.

CDR3 coding DNA: TGTGCCAGCAGCTCATATGGTGAGGGCCTCTATGGCTACACCTTC. It yields the protein CASSSYGEGLYGYTF. V is TRBV5-5 and J is TRBJ1-2; no clear D. In germline, CDR1 is SGHKS, CDR2 YYEKEE (reference sequence). The CDR3 extends over 15 amino acids. Trimming shortened V by 3 bases and J by 4 bases, and 16 bases separated the two germline ends.

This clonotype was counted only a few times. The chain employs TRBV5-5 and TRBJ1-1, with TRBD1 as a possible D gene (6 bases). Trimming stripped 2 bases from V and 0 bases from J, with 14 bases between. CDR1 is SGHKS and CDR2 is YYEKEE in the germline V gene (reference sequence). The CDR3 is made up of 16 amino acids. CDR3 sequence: CASSFQGPLLNTEAFF. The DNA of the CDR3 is TGTGCCAGCAGCTTCCAGGGGCCCCTGTTGAACACTGAAGCTTTCTTT.

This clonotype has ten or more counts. The DNA of the CDR3 is TGTGCCAGCAGTGAAACGACCTACGAGCAGTACTTC. Its protein is CASSETTYEQYF. The chain couples TRBV6-1 to TRBJ2-7; D ambiguous. Trimming cost V 2 bases and J 2 bases, with 4 bases left between them. This CDR3 region has 12 residues. CDR1 is MNHNS and CDR2 is SASEGT in the germline V gene.

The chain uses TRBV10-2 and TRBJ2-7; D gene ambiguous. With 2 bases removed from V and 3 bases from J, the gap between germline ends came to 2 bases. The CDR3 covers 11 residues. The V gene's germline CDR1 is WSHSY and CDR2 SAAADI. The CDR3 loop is CASSEVYEQYF. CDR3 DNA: TGCGCCAGCAGTGAGGTCTACGAGCAGTACTTC.

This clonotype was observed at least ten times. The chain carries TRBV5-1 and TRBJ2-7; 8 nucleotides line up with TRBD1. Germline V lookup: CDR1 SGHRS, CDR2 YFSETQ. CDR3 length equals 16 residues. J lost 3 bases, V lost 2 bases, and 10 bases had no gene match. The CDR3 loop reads CASSFRTGPPLYEQYF. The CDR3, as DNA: TGCGCCAGCAGCTTCCGGACAGGGCCTCCCCTCTACGAGCAGTACTTC.

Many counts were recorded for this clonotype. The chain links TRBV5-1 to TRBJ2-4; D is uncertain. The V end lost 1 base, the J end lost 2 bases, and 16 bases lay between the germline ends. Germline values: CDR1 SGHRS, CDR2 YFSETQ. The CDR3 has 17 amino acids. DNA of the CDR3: TGCGCCAGCAGCTTGACTCCTCCTAGTATATCCAAAAACATTCAGTACTTC. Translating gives CASSLTPPSISKNIQYF.

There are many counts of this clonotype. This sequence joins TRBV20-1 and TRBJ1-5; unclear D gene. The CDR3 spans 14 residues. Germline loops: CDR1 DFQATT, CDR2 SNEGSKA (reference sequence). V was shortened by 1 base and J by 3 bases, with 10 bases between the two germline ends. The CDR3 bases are TGCAGTGCTAGAGGGCCTAAATCCAATCAGCCCCAGCATTTT. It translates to CSARGPKSNQPQHF.

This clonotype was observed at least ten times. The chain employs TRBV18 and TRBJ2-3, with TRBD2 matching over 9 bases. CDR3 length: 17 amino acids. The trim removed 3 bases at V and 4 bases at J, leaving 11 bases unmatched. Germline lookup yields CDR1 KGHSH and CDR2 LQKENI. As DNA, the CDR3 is TGTGCCAGCTCACCCTACGGCGGGAGGGCCGAGGCAGATACGCAGTATTTT. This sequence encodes CASSPYGGRAEADTQYF. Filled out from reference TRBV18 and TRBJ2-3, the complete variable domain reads NAGVMQNPRHLVRRRGQEARLRCSPMKGHSHVYWYRQLPEEGLKFMVYLQKENIIDESGMPKERFSAEFPKEGPSILRIQQVVRGDSAAYFCASSPYGGRAEADTQYFGPGTRLTVL.

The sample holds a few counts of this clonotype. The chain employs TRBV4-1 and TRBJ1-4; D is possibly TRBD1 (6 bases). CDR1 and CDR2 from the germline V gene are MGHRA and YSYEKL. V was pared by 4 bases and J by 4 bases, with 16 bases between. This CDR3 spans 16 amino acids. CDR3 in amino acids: CASSRWWQGHNEKLFF. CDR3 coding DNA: TGCGCCAGCAGCCGCTGGTGGCAGGGACATAATGAAAAACTGTTTTTT.

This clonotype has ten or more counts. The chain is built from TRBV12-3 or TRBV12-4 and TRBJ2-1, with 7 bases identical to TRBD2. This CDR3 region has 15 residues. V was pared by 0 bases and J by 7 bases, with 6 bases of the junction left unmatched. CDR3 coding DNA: TGTGCCAGCAGTTTAGCGCTCGGGAGGCGTAATGAGCAGTTCTTC. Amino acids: CASSLALGRRNEQFF.

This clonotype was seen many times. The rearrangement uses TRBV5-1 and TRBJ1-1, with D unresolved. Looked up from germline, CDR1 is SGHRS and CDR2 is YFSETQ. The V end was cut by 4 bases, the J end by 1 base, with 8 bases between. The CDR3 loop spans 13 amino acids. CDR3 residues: CASSTQGNTEAFF. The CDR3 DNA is TGCGCCAGCAGCACGCAAGGGAACACTGAAGCTTTCTTT.

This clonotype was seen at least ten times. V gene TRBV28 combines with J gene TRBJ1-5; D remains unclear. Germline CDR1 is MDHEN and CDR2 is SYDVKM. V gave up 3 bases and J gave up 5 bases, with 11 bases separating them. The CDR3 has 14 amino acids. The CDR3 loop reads CASSFLLGDQPQHF. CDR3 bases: TGTGCCAGCAGTTTCCTCCTAGGAGATCAGCCCCAGCATTTT. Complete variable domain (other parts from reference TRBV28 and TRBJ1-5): DVKVTQSSRYLVKRTGEKVFLECVQDMDHENMFWYRQDPGLGLRLIYFSYDVKMKEKGDIPEGYSVSREKKERFSLILESASTNQTSMYLCASSFLLGDQPQHFGDGTRLSIL.

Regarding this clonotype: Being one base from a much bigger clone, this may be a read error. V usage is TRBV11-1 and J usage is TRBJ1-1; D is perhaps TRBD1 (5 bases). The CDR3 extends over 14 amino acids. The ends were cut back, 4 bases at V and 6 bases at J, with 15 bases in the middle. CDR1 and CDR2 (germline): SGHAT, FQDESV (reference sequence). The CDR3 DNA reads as TGTGCCAGCAGCTGGACACGGTCAAACGCTGAAGCTTTCTTT. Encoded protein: CASSWTRSNAEAFF.

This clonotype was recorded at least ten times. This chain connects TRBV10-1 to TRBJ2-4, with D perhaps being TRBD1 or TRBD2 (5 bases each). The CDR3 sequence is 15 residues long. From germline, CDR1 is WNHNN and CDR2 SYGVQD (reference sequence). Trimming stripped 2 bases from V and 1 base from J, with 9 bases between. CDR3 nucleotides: TGCGCCAGCAGTGAGCGGGGCGCCGCCAAAAACATTCAGTACTTC. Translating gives CASSERGAAKNIQYF.

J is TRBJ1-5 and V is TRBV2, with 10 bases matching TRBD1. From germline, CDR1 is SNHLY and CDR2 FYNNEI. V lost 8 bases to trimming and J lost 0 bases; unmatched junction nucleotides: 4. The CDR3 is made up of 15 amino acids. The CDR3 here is CASGTGVYSNQPQHF. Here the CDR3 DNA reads TGTGCCAGCGGGACAGGGGTTTATAGCAATCAGCCCCAGCATTTT.

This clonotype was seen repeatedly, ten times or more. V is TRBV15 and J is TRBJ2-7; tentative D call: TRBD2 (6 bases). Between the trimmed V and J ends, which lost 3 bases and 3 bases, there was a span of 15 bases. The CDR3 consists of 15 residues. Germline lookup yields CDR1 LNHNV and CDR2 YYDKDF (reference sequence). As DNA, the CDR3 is TGTGCCACCAGCAGGCGGGGCCCGGGGCACTACGAGCAGTACTTC. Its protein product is CATSRRGPGHYEQYF.

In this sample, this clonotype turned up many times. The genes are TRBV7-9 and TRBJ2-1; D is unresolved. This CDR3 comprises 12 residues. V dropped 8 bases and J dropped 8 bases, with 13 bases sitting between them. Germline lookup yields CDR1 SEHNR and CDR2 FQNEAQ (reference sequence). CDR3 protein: CASLRLSDEQFF. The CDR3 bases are TGTGCCAGCCTTCGGTTGAGCGATGAGCAGTTCTTC.

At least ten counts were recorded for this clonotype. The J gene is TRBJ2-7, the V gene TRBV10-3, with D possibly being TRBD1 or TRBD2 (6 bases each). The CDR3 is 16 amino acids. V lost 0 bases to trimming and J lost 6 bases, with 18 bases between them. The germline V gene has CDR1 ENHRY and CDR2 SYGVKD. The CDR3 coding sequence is TGTGCCATCAGTGAGTCGACGGGGGCGCCATTCGGCGAGCAGTACTTC. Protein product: CAISESTGAPFGEQYF.

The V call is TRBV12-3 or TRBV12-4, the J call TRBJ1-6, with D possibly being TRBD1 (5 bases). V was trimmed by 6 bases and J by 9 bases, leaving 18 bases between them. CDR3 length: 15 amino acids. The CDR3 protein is CASSRGGALFSPLHF. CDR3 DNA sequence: TGTGCCAGCAGCCGCGGAGGGGCCCTGTTTTCACCCCTCCACTTT.

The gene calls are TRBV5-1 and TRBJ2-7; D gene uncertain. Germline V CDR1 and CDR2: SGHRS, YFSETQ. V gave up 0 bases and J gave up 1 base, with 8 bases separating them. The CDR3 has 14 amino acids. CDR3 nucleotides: TGCGCCAGCAGCTTGGGTGTCAGATCCTACGAGCAGTACTTC. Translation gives CASSLGVRSYEQYF.

CDR3 bases: TGTGCCAGCAGTGCTGGACAATGGACCGGGGAGCTGTTTTTT. Encoded protein: CASSAGQWTGELFF. This chain links TRBV6-1 with TRBJ2-2; tentative D call: TRBD1 (5 bases). Germline values: CDR1 MNHNS, CDR2 SASEGT. V lost 4 bases and J lost 5, with 11 bases in between. This CDR3 region has 14 residues.

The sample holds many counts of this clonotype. The CDR3 spells CASSSGVANEKLFF. Written as DNA, the CDR3 is TGTGCCAGCAGTTCAGGGGTTGCTAATGAAAAACTGTTTTTT. The gene calls are TRBV7-9 and TRBJ1-4, with TRBD1 as a possible D gene (6 bases). The CDR3 has 14 amino acids. Germline lookup yields CDR1 SEHNR and CDR2 FQNEAQ (reference sequence). V shed 6 bases and J shed 3 bases, with 11 bases lying between them.

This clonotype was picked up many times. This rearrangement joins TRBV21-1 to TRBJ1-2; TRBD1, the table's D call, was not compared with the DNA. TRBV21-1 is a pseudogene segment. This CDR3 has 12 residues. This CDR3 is CASSEGSYGYTF. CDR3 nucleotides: TGTGCCAGCAGCGAGGGGAGCTATGGCTACACCTTC.

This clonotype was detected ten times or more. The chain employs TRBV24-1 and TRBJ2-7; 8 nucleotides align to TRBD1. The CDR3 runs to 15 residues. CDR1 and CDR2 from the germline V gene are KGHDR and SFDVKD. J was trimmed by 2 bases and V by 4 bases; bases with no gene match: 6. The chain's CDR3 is CATSDPGQGTYEQYF. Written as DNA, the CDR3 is TGTGCCACCAGTGACCCCGGACAGGGCACCTACGAGCAGTACTTC.

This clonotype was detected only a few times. The CDR3 coding sequence is TGCAGTGCTAGAGATACCAGGACTAGCACCAATGAGCAGTTCTTC. It codes for CSARDTRTSTNEQFF. The chain carries TRBV20-1 and TRBJ2-1; 8 bases are shared with TRBD2. V lost 0 bases to trimming and J lost 6 bases; unmatched junction nucleotides: 7. Looked up from germline, CDR1 is DFQATT and CDR2 is SNEGSKA (reference sequence). CDR3 length: 15 residues.

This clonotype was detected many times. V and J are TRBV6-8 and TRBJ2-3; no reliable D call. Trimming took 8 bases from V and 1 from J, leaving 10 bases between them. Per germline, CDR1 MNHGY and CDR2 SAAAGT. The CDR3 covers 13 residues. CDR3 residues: CASPDDCTDTQYF. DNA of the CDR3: TGTGCCAGCCCCGATGACTGCACAGATACGCAGTATTTT.

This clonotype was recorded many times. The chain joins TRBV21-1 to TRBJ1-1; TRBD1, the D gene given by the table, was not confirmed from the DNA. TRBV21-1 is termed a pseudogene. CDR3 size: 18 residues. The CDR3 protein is CASSKAPGAGEGNTEAFF. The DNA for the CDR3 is TGTGCCAGCAGCAAAGCCCCTGGGGCAGGGGAAGGGAACACTGAAGCTTTCTTT.

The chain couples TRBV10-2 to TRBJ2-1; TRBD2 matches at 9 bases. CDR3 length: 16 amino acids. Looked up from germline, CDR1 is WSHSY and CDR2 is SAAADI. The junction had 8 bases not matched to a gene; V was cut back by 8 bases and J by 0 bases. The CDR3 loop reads CASQVNSGSSYNEQFF. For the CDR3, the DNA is TGCGCCAGCCAGGTCAATAGCGGGAGCTCCTACAATGAGCAGTTCTTC.

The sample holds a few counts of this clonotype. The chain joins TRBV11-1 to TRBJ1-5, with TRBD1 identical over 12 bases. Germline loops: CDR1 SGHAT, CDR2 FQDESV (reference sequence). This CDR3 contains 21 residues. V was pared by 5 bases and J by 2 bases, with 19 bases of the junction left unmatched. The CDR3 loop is CASSGETRRDRGLGGNQPQHF. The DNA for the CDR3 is TGTGCCAGCAGCGGTGAGACGCGCCGGGACAGGGGGCTGGGCGGCAATCAGCCCCAGCATTTT.

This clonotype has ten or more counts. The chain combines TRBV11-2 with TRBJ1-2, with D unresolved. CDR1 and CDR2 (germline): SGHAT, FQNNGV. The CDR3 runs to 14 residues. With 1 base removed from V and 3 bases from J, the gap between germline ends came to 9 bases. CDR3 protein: CASSLAGTYYGYTF. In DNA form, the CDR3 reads TGTGCCAGCAGCTTAGCCGGCACTTACTATGGCTACACCTTC. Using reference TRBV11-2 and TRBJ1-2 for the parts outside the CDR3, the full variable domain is EAGVAQSPRYKIIEKRQSVAFWCNPISGHATLYWYQQILGQGPKLLIQFQNNGVVDDSQLPKDRFSAERLKGVDSTLKIQPAKLEDSAVYLCASSLAGTYYGYTFGSGTRLTVV.